The 27 T cell receptor beta chains listed next were all sequenced from one sample in a study of T cell changes during pregnancy in multiple sclerosis. Only in-frame clones appear in the TCRdb table, and some are missing; sequencing was by immunoSEQ multiplex PCR. The profile covers about 38,000 clones, with approximately 90% appearing a single time and 0.56% taken by the ten largest. The starting material was CD4+ T cells from peripheral blood mononuclear cells, obtained before pregnancy. The receptors stem from a female donor with multiple sclerosis, enrolled in a pregnancy study.

The rearrangement uses TRBV19 and TRBJ2-1; 9 nucleotides align to TRBD1. The CDR3 is 13 amino acids. Trimming at V came to 4 bases and at J to 7 bases, leaving 2 bases not matched to a gene. From germline, CDR1 is LNHDA and CDR2 SQIVND (reference sequence). Here the CDR3 DNA reads TGTGCCAGTAGTACGACAGGGGGAAATGAGCAGTTCTTC. Its translation: CASSTTGGNEQFF.

The chain employs TRBV6-1 and TRBJ1-1, with 9 bases aligning to TRBD1. The ends lost 2 bases at V and 5 bases at J; junction bases unmatched: 15. CDR3 length: 18 amino acids. Germline V CDR1 and CDR2: MNHNS, SASEGT. Written as DNA, the CDR3 is TGTGCCAGCAGTGAATCCCCCGATTGGACAGGGGTAAGGACTGAAGCTTTCTTT. Protein: CASSESPDWTGVRTEAFF.

This sequence joins TRBV19 and TRBJ2-7, with TRBD1 matching over 9 bases. The CDR3 covers 16 residues. The germline V gene has CDR1 LNHDA and CDR2 SQIVND (reference sequence). V shed 2 bases, J shed 4 bases, and the junction held 9 bases outside the gene matches. The CDR3 region is CASSISRTGDYYEQYF. CDR3 coding DNA: TGTGCCAGTAGTATAAGTAGGACAGGGGACTATTACGAGCAGTACTTC.

The chain links TRBV19 to TRBJ1-2; D is undetermined. Germline V CDR1 and CDR2: LNHDA, SQIVND (reference sequence). Trimming stripped 3 bases from V and 6 bases from J, with 11 bases between. The CDR3 covers 13 residues. The CDR3 region is CASSIRWSDGYTF. CDR3 nucleotides: TGTGCCAGTAGTATCCGATGGAGTGATGGCTACACCTTC.

In nucleotides, the CDR3 is TGTGCCAGCAGTCTCCCGGTCAGGGTCTCTGGAAACACCATATATTTT. Translating it yields CASSLPVRVSGNTIYF. The chain recombines TRBV27 with TRBJ1-3; D possibly corresponds to TRBD1 (5 bases). Germline assignment: CDR1 MNHEY and CDR2 SMNVEV (reference sequence). CDR3 length: 16 residues. V lost 5 bases, J lost 0 bases, and 14 bases lay in between.

This clone was detected once. The chain combines TRBV5-4 with TRBJ2-7; 11 bases align to TRBD2. This CDR3 spans 15 amino acids. The germline V gene encodes CDR1 SGHNT and CDR2 YYREEE (reference sequence). V shed 4 bases and J 3 bases; nucleotides not matched to a gene: 6. The CDR3 region is CASSTSSGGYYEQYF. DNA of the CDR3: TGTGCCAGCAGCACCTCTAGCGGGGGGTACTACGAGCAGTACTTC. Looking up the rest from reference TRBV5-4 and TRBJ2-7 gives the full variable domain: ETGVTQSPTHLIKTRGQQVTLRCSSQSGHNTVSWYQQALGQGPQFIFQYYREEENGRGNFPPRFSGLQFPNYSSELNVNALELDDSALYLCASSTSSGGYYEQYFGPGTRLTVT.

The chain couples TRBV18 to TRBJ1-1, with D hard to call. V lost 4 bases and J lost 1, with 7 bases in between. The CDR3 spans 13 residues. Germline V gene data show CDR1 as KGHSH and CDR2 as LQKENI. CDR3 in DNA: TGTGCCAGCTCACTTGAGCAGAACACTGAAGCTTTCTTT. Encoded protein: CASSLEQNTEAFF.

A single count supports this clone. V gene TRBV19 combines with J gene TRBJ1-5, with a possible D match to TRBD1 (6 bases). CDR3 length equals 14 residues. The V gene lost 6 bases and the J gene lost 4 bases, with 13 bases spanning the gap. Germline assignment: CDR1 LNHDA and CDR2 SQIVND (reference sequence). The CDR3, as DNA: TGTGCCAGTAGACCGATGGGGGCGAATCAGCCCCAGCATTTT. This translates into CASRPMGANQPQHF.

V gene TRBV5-6 combines with J gene TRBJ2-7, with D perhaps TRBD2 (6 bases). The CDR3 consists of 16 residues. In germline, CDR1 is SGHDT, CDR2 YYEEEE. Trimming left V 1 base short and J 0 bases short, with 14 bases between. The CDR3 reads CASSLFRPGVSYEQYF. CDR3 bases: TGTGCCAGCAGCTTGTTCCGTCCGGGGGTCTCCTACGAGCAGTACTTC. The whole variable domain, remainder taken from reference TRBV5-6 and TRBJ2-7, is DAGVTQSPTHLIKTRGQQVTLRCSPKSGHDTVSWYQQALGQGPQFIFQYYEEEERQRGNFPDRFSGHQFPNYSSELNVNALLLGDSALYLCASSLFRPGVSYEQYFGPGTRLTVT.

Concerning this clone: Other DNA sequences in this sample translate to the same CDR3. The chain couples TRBV5-1 to TRBJ1-1; D unresolved. Trimming stripped 0 bases from V and 3 bases from J, with 6 bases between. The CDR3 runs to 13 residues. Germline CDR1 reads SGHRS; CDR2 reads YFSETQ. The CDR3 nucleotides are TGCGCCAGCAGCTTGGTGGGAGACACTGAAGCTTTCTTT. This translates into CASSLVGDTEAFF. Drawing the rest from reference TRBV5-1 and TRBJ1-1, the complete variable domain is KAGVTQTPRYLIKTRGQQVTLSCSPISGHRSVSWYQQTPGQGLQFLFEYFSETQRNKGNFPGRFSGRQFSNSRSEMNVSTLELGDSALYLCASSLVGDTEAFFGQGTRLTVV.

The chain employs TRBV19 and TRBJ1-5; possible D gene TRBD1, 6 bases. V lost 2 bases and J lost 11, with 13 bases in between. CDR1 is LNHDA and CDR2 is SQIVND in the germline V gene (reference sequence). The CDR3 is made up of 13 amino acids. This CDR3 is CASSITGPGSQHF. For the CDR3, the DNA is TGTGCCAGTAGTATAACAGGGCCGGGGTCCCAGCATTTT.

The chain employs TRBV7-6 and TRBJ2-5; TRBD2 is a possible D gene (5 bases). This CDR3 contains 13 residues. From germline, CDR1 is SGHVS and CDR2 FNYEAQ. The germline V and J ends were trimmed by 2 bases and 5 bases, with 9 bases remaining between them. The CDR3 region is CASSLPAGETQYF. The CDR3 DNA is TGTGCCAGCAGCTTACCCGCGGGTGAGACCCAGTACTTC.

This sequence joins TRBV7-2 and TRBJ2-6; possibly TRBD2 for D (5 bases). Trimming removed 10 bases from V and 0 bases from J, with 10 bases in between. From germline, CDR1 is SGHTA and CDR2 FQGNSA. The CDR3 has 14 residues. CDR3 bases: TGTGCCACCACGGAGGTCTCTGGGGCCAACGTCCTGACTTTC. Translating gives CATTEVSGANVLTF.

The CDR3 protein is CASSLGQGVDEQYF. DNA of the CDR3: TGCGCCAGCAGCCTCGGACAGGGAGTCGACGAGCAGTACTTC. The chain couples TRBV5-1 to TRBJ2-7; TRBD1 aligns across 8 bases. With 4 bases clipped from V and 5 bases from J, the junction kept 8 bases outside the gene matches. Germline loops: CDR1 SGHRS, CDR2 YFSETQ. The CDR3 spans 14 residues.

The chain links TRBV7-9 to TRBJ2-5; weak D call: TRBD2 (6 bases). Germline CDR1 reads SEHNR; CDR2 reads FQNEAQ (reference sequence). The CDR3 has 13 amino acids. The V end lost 5 bases, the J end lost 5 bases, and 12 bases lay between the germline ends. In DNA, the CDR3 is TGTGCCAGCAGCCCTACTAGCAGGGAGACCCAGTACTTC. Translating gives CASSPTSRETQYF.

The J gene is TRBJ1-3, the V gene TRBV18; the D gene is possibly TRBD1 (6 bases). Trimming stripped 2 bases from V and 4 bases from J, with 9 bases between. CDR3 length: 14 residues. Germline V gene sequence: CDR1 KGHSH, CDR2 LQKENI. Here the CDR3 DNA reads TGTGCCAGCTCACCAAATACAGGGGGAAACACCATATATTTT. It translates to CASSPNTGGNTIYF.

The genes are TRBV18 and TRBJ1-3; unclear D gene. Trimming removed 0 bases from V and 1 base from J, with 4 bases in between. Germline CDR1 KGHSH, CDR2 LQKENI. The CDR3 is 14 residues long. CDR3 sequence reads: CASSPPTSGNTIYF. The CDR3 DNA is TGTGCCAGCTCACCACCAACATCTGGAAACACCATATATTTT.

V gene TRBV5-1 combines with J gene TRBJ1-5; weak D call: TRBD1 (6 bases). This CDR3 spans 15 amino acids. Deletions cut 4 bases from V and 4 bases from J, with 15 bases between. Germline CDR1 SGHRS, CDR2 YFSETQ. The CDR3 loop is CASSQGGGGNQPQHF. Written as DNA, the CDR3 is TGCGCCAGCAGCCAAGGGGGAGGGGGGAATCAGCCCCAGCATTTT.

The chain links TRBV11-2 to TRBJ2-7, with D possibly matching TRBD1 (6 bases). V lost 6 bases, J lost 0 bases, and 12 bases lay in between. Germline lookup yields CDR1 SGHAT and CDR2 FQNNGV. This CDR3 comprises 14 residues. The CDR3 reads CASSRDRSSYEQYF. For the CDR3, the DNA is TGTGCCAGCAGTCGAGACAGGAGCTCCTACGAGCAGTACTTC.

The chain is built from TRBV6-5 and TRBJ1-1, with a tentative D call TRBD1 (5 bases). Germline V gene data show CDR1 as MNHEY and CDR2 as SVGAGI. V was clipped by 2 bases and J by 3 bases, with 10 bases between them. The CDR3 spans 14 residues. The DNA of the CDR3 is TGTGCCAGCAGTTACAGGCAGGGTGACACTGAAGCTTTCTTT. Protein product: CASSYRQGDTEAFF.

The V call is TRBV7-8, the J call TRBJ1-5; D might be TRBD1 (6 bases). Deletions cut 6 bases from V and 2 bases from J, with 17 bases between. This CDR3 has 16 amino acids. Germline CDR1 reads SGHVS; CDR2 reads FQNEAQ. CDR3 coding DNA: TGTGCCAGCAGTCATACCCAGGGACAAGGCAATCAGCCCCAGCATTTT. This sequence encodes CASSHTQGQGNQPQHF.

This clone was counted once. V and J are TRBV2 and TRBJ2-2; the D is unclear. This CDR3 is 15 amino acids long. Trimming removed 8 bases at V and 6 bases at J, with 19 bases between. CDR1 and CDR2 (germline): SNHLY, FYNNEI. The CDR3 loop is CASRPRNLVAGELFF. The CDR3 DNA follows: TGTGCCAGCCGACCCCGGAATCTAGTGGCCGGGGAGCTGTTTTTT.

This clone came up a few times. The V and J genes are TRBV2 and TRBJ1-6; D might be TRBD1 (5 bases). The germline gives CDR1 SNHLY, CDR2 FYNNEI. Deletions cut 1 base from V and 11 bases from J, with 6 bases between. The CDR3 extends over 12 amino acids. The CDR3 bases are TGTGCCAGCAGTGAAGAGGGGACACCCCTCCACTTT. Protein sequence: CASSEEGTPLHF. Using reference TRBV2 and TRBJ1-6 for the parts outside the CDR3, the full variable domain is EPEVTQTPSHQVTQMGQEVILRCVPISNHLYFYWYRQILGQKVEFLVSFYNNEISEKSEIFDDQFSVERPDGSNFTLKIRSTKLEDSAMYFCASSEEGTPLHFGNGTRLTVT.

This chain joins TRBV7-8 and TRBJ2-2; the match to TRBD2 covers 8 bases. Germline CDR1 is SGHVS and CDR2 is FQNEAQ. Trimming cost V 5 bases and J 1 base; bases outside gene matches: 6. This CDR3 has 16 residues. The CDR3 protein is CASSPLAGLNTGELFF. The CDR3 DNA reads as TGTGCCAGCAGCCCTTTAGCGGGGTTGAACACCGGGGAGCTGTTTTTT.

The V call is TRBV28, the J call TRBJ1-6, with TRBD1 matching over 8 bases. In germline, CDR1 is MDHEN, CDR2 SYDVKM. This CDR3 is 17 amino acids long. V was clipped by 2 bases and J by 6 bases; unmatched bases: 9. The CDR3 nucleotides are TGTGCCAGCAGTTTAGGGACAGGCCTGAATCTTAATTCACCCCTCCACTTT. Encoded protein: CASSLGTGLNLNSPLHF. The complete variable domain, with remaining parts taken from reference TRBV28 and TRBJ1-6, reads DVKVTQSSRYLVKRTGEKVFLECVQDMDHENMFWYRQDPGLGLRLIYFSYDVKMKEKGDIPEGYSVSREKKERFSLILESASTNQTSMYLCASSLGTGLNLNSPLHFGNGTRLTVT.

This chain connects TRBV9 to TRBJ2-7; D gene uncertain. This CDR3 region has 14 residues. V lost 6 bases to trimming and J lost 0 bases, with 13 bases between them. From germline, CDR1 is SGDLS and CDR2 YYNGEE. The CDR3 spells CASILSESSYEQYF. CDR3 nucleotides: TGTGCCAGCATACTTTCTGAGAGCTCCTACGAGCAGTACTTC.

V and J are TRBV27 and TRBJ2-7; 8 nucleotides match TRBD1. The trim removed 8 bases at V and 2 bases at J, leaving 11 bases unmatched. The CDR3 sequence is 15 residues long. CDR1 is MNHEY, CDR2 SMNVEV, per germline (reference sequence). This CDR3 reads CASSMVGQVTYEQYF. CDR3 DNA: TGTGCCAGCTCGATGGTGGGACAGGTAACCTACGAGCAGTACTTC.